Shown below are 20 T cell receptor beta chains from a single sample sequenced in a study of shared clonotypes between healthy human individuals. Clones were sequenced by immunoSEQ multiplex PCR, and TCRdb holds only the in-frame ones, with some missing. The data hold hundreds of thousands of clones, with over 90% observed a single time. CD45RO-negative, CCR7-positively selected cells formed the naive CD8 fraction, excluding terminally differentiated effector memory CD45RA+ cells. Sample: naive CD8+ T cells sorted from blood. The receptors shown here come from a man aged 25 to 45 in good health.

The chain uses TRBV6-1 and TRBJ2-5, with 11 bases identical to TRBD2. Germline CDR1 MNHNS, CDR2 SASEGT. V lost 1 base, J lost 0 bases, and 7 bases stayed unmatched. This CDR3 region has 18 residues. The CDR3 DNA reads TGTGCCAGCAGTGAAGTGGTCGTGGGACTAGCGGACCAAGAGACCCAGTACTTC. Protein: CASSEVVVGLADQETQYF.

J is TRBJ2-5 and V is TRBV27; TRBD2 aligns across 7 bases. The CDR3 is 15 amino acids. With V trimmed by 4 bases and J by 0 bases, 5 bases remained unmatched. Per germline, CDR1 MNHEY and CDR2 SMNVEV (reference sequence). CDR3 protein: CASSSGLSYQETQYF. In DNA, the CDR3 is TGTGCCAGCAGTTCGGGACTATCGTACCAAGAGACCCAGTACTTC.

The chain joins TRBV28 to TRBJ2-5, with 10 bases identical to TRBD1. The ends lost 2 bases at V and 1 base at J; junction bases unmatched: 7. The CDR3 sequence is 17 residues long. Germline CDR1 reads MDHEN; CDR2 reads SYDVKM. The CDR3 DNA reads as TGTGCCAGCAGTTTAAGGACAGGGGGGATTTTCCAAGAGACCCAGTACTTC. Protein: CASSLRTGGIFQETQYF.

The chain links TRBV27 to TRBJ2-1; 7 positions match TRBD1. V gave up 5 bases and J gave up 4 bases; unmatched junction bases: 11. Looked up from germline, CDR1 is MNHEY and CDR2 is SMNVEV (reference sequence). This CDR3 contains 16 residues. Here the CDR3 reads CASSIRDREGYNEQFF. In nucleotides, the CDR3 is TGTGCCAGCAGTATCCGAGACAGGGAAGGGTACAATGAGCAGTTCTTC.

The chain has TRBV15 and TRBJ2-7; TRBD2 matches at 8 bases. This CDR3 has 15 amino acids. Losses at the gene ends were 4 bases for V and 7 bases for J; bases not matched to a gene: 12. Germline V gene data show CDR1 as LNHNV and CDR2 as YYDKDF (reference sequence). The CDR3 reads CATSTSKRERREQYF. The CDR3 DNA reads TGTGCCACCAGCACTTCGAAGCGGGAGCGGCGTGAGCAGTACTTC.

This chain uses TRBV10-3 with TRBJ2-3; 7 bases agree with TRBD2. From germline, CDR1 is ENHRY and CDR2 SYGVKD. V lost 0 bases, J lost 3 bases, and 3 bases stayed unmatched. The CDR3 contains 15 residues. The CDR3 reads CAISESAGETDTQYF. The CDR3 DNA reads as TGTGCCATCAGTGAGTCGGCGGGAGAGACAGATACGCAGTATTTT.

Notes on this clone: The same CDR3 can be traced to other DNA sequences in this sample. The chain has TRBV7-6 and TRBJ2-2, with unresolved D. The CDR3 extends over 14 amino acids. The V gene's germline CDR1 is SGHVS and CDR2 FNYEAQ. The germline V and J ends were trimmed by 5 bases and 1 base, with 8 bases remaining between them. CDR3 amino acids: CASSLRRNTGELFF. CDR3 nucleotide sequence: TGTGCCAGCAGCCTCCGACGGAACACCGGGGAGCTGTTTTTT.

The chain combines TRBV7-2 with TRBJ1-1; the D is unclear. Germline CDR1 and CDR2: SGHTA and FQGNSA. Trimming pared 5 bases from V and 1 base from J, leaving 26 bases between. There are 19 residues in the CDR3. DNA of the CDR3: TGTGCCAGCAGCCGAAATAATCTTGCTCTGGCTGACGAGAACACTGAAGCTTTCTTT. Protein sequence: CASSRNNLALADENTEAFF.

The chain uses TRBV14 and TRBJ2-5; D possibly corresponds to TRBD2 (5 bases). V dropped 3 bases and J dropped 7 bases, with 15 bases sitting between them. Germline CDR1 SGHDN, CDR2 FVKESK. The CDR3 covers 14 residues. The CDR3 spells CASSQLGPSGTQYF. In nucleotides, the CDR3 is TGTGCCAGCAGCCAGTTAGGTCCCAGCGGGACCCAGTACTTC.

The V call is TRBV7-3, the J call TRBJ2-3; tentatively, D is TRBD1 (6 bases). The germline gives CDR1 SGHTA, CDR2 FQGTGA. V lost 5 bases, J lost 3 bases, and 18 bases lay in between. The CDR3 spans 16 residues. CDR3: CASSPYRTESTDTQYF. The CDR3 DNA sequence: TGTGCCAGCAGCCCCTATCGGACAGAATCGACAGATACGCAGTATTTT. Full variable domain (remainder filled in from reference TRBV7-3 and TRBJ2-3): GAGVSQTPSNKVTEKGKYVELRCDPISGHTALYWYRQSLGQGPEFLIYFQGTGAADDSGLPNDRFFAVRPEGSVSTLKIQRTERGDSAVYLCASSPYRTESTDTQYFGPGTRLTVL.

This chain uses TRBV5-4 with TRBJ2-1; 8 bases agree with TRBD2. The CDR3 is 15 residues long. Trimming cost V 0 bases and J 7 bases; bases outside gene matches: 6. Germline V gene lookup returns CDR1 SGHNT and CDR2 YYREEE (reference sequence). The CDR3 region has the DNA TGTGCCAGCAGCTTGGCCGGGAGCGGGAGAAATGAGCAGTTCTTC. Encoded protein: CASSLAGSGRNEQFF.

V gene TRBV27 combines with J gene TRBJ2-7; 9 bases line up with TRBD1. The V gene's germline CDR1 is MNHEY and CDR2 SMNVEV (reference sequence). This CDR3 comprises 14 residues. V dropped 6 bases and J dropped 1; count of bases not matched to a gene: 4. The CDR3 sequence is CASRGTGWSYEQYF. The CDR3 DNA reads TGTGCCAGCAGAGGGACAGGGTGGTCCTACGAGCAGTACTTC.

This chain connects TRBV6-6 to TRBJ2-5, with TRBD2 identical over 7 bases. Trimming took 5 bases from V and 1 from J; bases not matched to a gene: 10. The CDR3 loop spans 16 amino acids. Germline loops: CDR1 MNHNY, CDR2 SVGAGI (reference sequence). The CDR3 DNA reads TGTGCCAGCAGTAAATCGAAAACTAGCGCCCAAGAGACCCAGTACTTC. This translates into CASSKSKTSAQETQYF.

This clone was seen once. The chain has TRBV7-6 and TRBJ2-2; the D is unclear. The CDR3 contains 11 residues. Germline V gene data show CDR1 as SGHVS and CDR2 as FNYEAQ. Trimming cost V 5 bases and J 4 bases, with 2 bases left between them. CDR3 nucleotides: TGTGCCAGCAGCACCACCGGGGAGCTGTTTTTT. It specifies CASSTTGELFF. The whole variable domain, filled in from reference TRBV7-6 and TRBJ2-2, reads GAGVSQSPRYKVTKRGQDVALRCDPISGHVSLYWYRQALGQGPEFLTYFNYEAQQDKSGLPNDRFSAERPEGSISTLTIQRTEQRDSAMYRCASSTTGELFFGEGSRLTVL.

The chain links TRBV7-9 to TRBJ2-2; D call uncertain. This CDR3 comprises 12 residues. Trimming cost V 4 bases and J 10 bases, with 10 bases left between them. CDR1 is SEHNR, CDR2 FQNEAQ, per germline (reference sequence). As DNA, the CDR3 is TGTGCCAGCAGCTCCCCATTAGAGGAGCTGTTTTTT. It codes for CASSSPLEELFF.

V gene TRBV29-1 combines with J gene TRBJ2-1, with D maybe TRBD2 (5 bases). The CDR3 runs 13 residues. The germline CDR1 and CDR2 sequences are SQVTM and ANQGSEA. V was trimmed by 3 bases and J by 1 base, leaving 7 bases between them. The CDR3 loop reads CSVERESYNEQFF. In DNA form, the CDR3 reads TGCAGCGTTGAGAGGGAGTCCTACAATGAGCAGTTCTTC.

The rearrangement uses TRBV6-1 and TRBJ2-1; no reliable D call. The CDR3 has 12 residues. Trimming pared 5 bases from V and 10 bases from J, leaving 12 bases between. CDR1 MNHNS and CDR2 SASEGT come from the germline V gene. CDR3 DNA: TGTGCCAGCAGTTATTCACTCGGGGAGCAGTTCTTC. It encodes CASSYSLGEQFF.

This clone was detected once. J is TRBJ1-2 and V is TRBV6-4, with TRBD1 matching 7 bases. The CDR3 runs 17 residues. The V gene end was trimmed by 4 bases and the J gene end by 4 bases; junction bases not matched to a gene: 15. Germline CDR1 reads MRHNA; CDR2 reads SNTAGT. In nucleotides, the CDR3 is TGTGCCAGCAGTGTCGGACCCGGACAGGCGGGCGGCTATGGCTACACCTTC. Its protein is CASSVGPGQAGGYGYTF.

The chain has TRBV6-1 and TRBJ1-1, with TRBD1 matching 12 bases. CDR3 size: 18 residues. The V gene's germline CDR1 is MNHNS and CDR2 SASEGT. J lost 3 bases, V lost 2 bases, and 10 bases had no gene match. CDR3: CASSEPGTGGFLYTEAFF. CDR3 bases: TGTGCCAGCAGTGAACCAGGGACAGGGGGCTTTTTATACACTGAAGCTTTCTTT.

This clone was seen more than once but under ten times. The V call is TRBV7-8, the J call TRBJ2-1; D gene ambiguous. In germline, CDR1 is SGHVS, CDR2 FQNEAQ. V was cut by 7 bases and J by 0 bases, with 13 bases left in between. This CDR3 has 15 amino acids. This chain's CDR3 is CASTAGPSSYNEQFF. The CDR3 nucleotides are TGTGCCAGCACCGCCGGCCCAAGCTCCTACAATGAGCAGTTCTTC.